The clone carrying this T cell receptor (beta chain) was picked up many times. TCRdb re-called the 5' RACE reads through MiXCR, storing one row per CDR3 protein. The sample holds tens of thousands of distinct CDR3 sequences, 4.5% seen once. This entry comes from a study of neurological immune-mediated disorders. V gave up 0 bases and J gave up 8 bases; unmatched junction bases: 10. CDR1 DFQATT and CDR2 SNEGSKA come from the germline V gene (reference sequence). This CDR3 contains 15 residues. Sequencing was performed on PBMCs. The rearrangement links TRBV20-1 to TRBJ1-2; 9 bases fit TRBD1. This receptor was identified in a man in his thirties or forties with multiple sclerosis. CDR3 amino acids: CSARDFKQGARGYTF. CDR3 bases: TGCAGTGCTAGAGATTTTAAACAGGGGGCCCGAGGCTACACCTTC.